A selection of T cell receptor beta chains follows, all from one sample in a study of shared clonotypes between healthy human individuals. Measured with immunoSEQ multiplex PCR; TCRdb has only the in-frame clones, and not every one. The data show more than 850,000 clones, with 75% to 85% seen just once and 0.52% held by the top ten. The sample taken for sequencing was memory CD4+ T cells from PBMCs. The receptor set was obtained from a man younger than 35 in good health. Some clones in this sample may be carry-over from other donors' samples. The CDR3 runs from the conserved cysteine through the conserved F or W. D genes are given only for firm matches. Clone size is not always given. Where it is, it says once, few, many or a class for expanded clones.

-	TRBV7-2	few	TRBJ2-7	CASSSGPGYEQYF	TGTGCCAGCAGCTCCGGCCCAGGCTACGAGCAGTACTTC
-	TRBV5-1	-	TRBJ1-1	CASSSQGGDTEAFF	TGCGCCAGCAGTTCACAGGGAGGGGACACTGAAGCTTTCTTT
-	TRBV18	-	TRBJ2-2	CASSPQRGTGELFF	TGTGCCAGCTCACCTCAGAGGGGCACCGGGGAGCTGTTTTTT
-	TRBV28	-	TRBJ1-3	CASLERGAVGNTIYF	TGTGCCAGCCTTGAGCGGGGGGCTGTTGGAAACACCATATATTTT
-	TRBV27	-	TRBJ2-2	CASSLYYTGELFF	TGTGCCAGCAGTTTATATTACACCGGGGAGCTGTTTTTT
-	TRBV7-2	-	TRBJ2-1	CASSLRGPSGINEQFF	TGTGCCAGCAGCTTAAGGGGGCCTAGCGGCATCAATGAGCAGTTCTTC
-	TRBV9	-	TRBJ2-7	CASSPLEDHEQYF	TGTGCCAGCTCTCCCCTAGAAGACCACGAGCAGTACTTC
-	TRBV7-8	few	TRBJ2-7	CASSLLLEGEQYF	TGTGCCAGCAGCTTACTCTTGGAGGGCGAGCAGTACTTC
TRBD2	TRBV7-2	once	TRBJ2-4	CASSPGLASNIQYF	TGTGCCAGCAGCCCCGGACTAGCGTCGAACATTCAGTACTTC
-	TRBV5-1	few	TRBJ2-7	CASSSDSTYEQYF	TGCGCCAGCAGCTCGGACAGCACTTACGAGCAGTACTTC
-	TRBV18	-	TRBJ1-1	CASSLTMGERTEAFF	TGTGCCAGCTCACTAACGATGGGGGAAAGGACTGAAGCTTTCTTT
TRBD1	TRBV6-1	-	TRBJ1-5	CASSRGQYSNQPQHF	TGTGCCAGCAGTAGGGGACAGTATAGCAATCAGCCCCAGCATTTT
-	TRBV5-1	-	TRBJ2-7	CASSSESSSYEQYF	TGCGCCAGCAGCTCGGAATCAAGCTCCTACGAGCAGTACTTC
TRBD2	TRBV5-1	-	TRBJ2-7	CASSPRTSGPGEQYF	TGCGCCAGCAGCCCGAGGACTAGCGGGCCCGGGGAGCAGTACTTC
-	TRBV7-8	-	TRBJ2-1	CASSPQGTYNEQFF	TGTGCCAGCAGCCCCCAGGGGACATACAATGAGCAGTTCTTC
-	TRBV20-1	few	TRBJ1-3	CSVVSGNTIYF	TGCAGTGTAGTGTCGGGAAACACCATATATTTT
-	TRBV30	-	TRBJ1-1	CAWTRGYTEAFF	TGTGCCTGGACCCGTGGGTACACTGAAGCTTTCTTT
TRBD1	TRBV19	-	TRBJ1-3	CASSPAGTGYSGNTIYF	TGTGCCAGTAGTCCGGCCGGGACAGGTTACTCTGGAAACACCATATATTTT
TRBD2	TRBV7-9	-	TRBJ2-7	CASSSRTSGVSSYEQYF	TGTGCCAGCAGCTCTAGGACTAGCGGGGTGAGCTCCTACGAGCAGTACTTC
TRBD2	TRBV5-1	-	TRBJ2-7	CASSSNLAGVDEQYF	TGCGCCAGCAGCTCGAATCTAGCGGGAGTTGACGAGCAGTACTTC
-	TRBV12-2	-	TRBJ2-1	CASGPREPSSYNEQFF	TGTGCAAGTGGTCCGAGGGAGCCCTCCTCCTACAATGAGCAGTTCTTC
-	TRBV2	-	TRBJ1-2	CASSRAKPHGYTF	TGTGCCAGCAGTAGGGCAAAACCTCATGGCTACACCTTC
TRBD2	TRBV7-6	-	TRBJ2-7	CASSLIAGASEQYF	TGTGCCAGCAGCTTAATAGCGGGAGCTTCCGAGCAGTACTTC
TRBD1	TRBV2	-	TRBJ2-5	CASSRDRANGQETQYF	TGTGCCAGCAGCCGAGACAGGGCTAATGGGCAAGAGACCCAGTACTTC
-	TRBV28	once	TRBJ1-2	CASSLGGRGGYTF	TGTGCCAGCAGTTTAGGAGGTAGAGGAGGCTACACCTTC
TRBD2	TRBV5-6	-	TRBJ2-3	CASSLYLAGGTSTDTQYF	TGTGCCAGCAGCTTGTATTTAGCGGGAGGAACTAGCACAGATACGCAGTATTTT
-	TRBV20-1	-	TRBJ2-1	CSALGVERFF	TGCAGTGCCTTGGGCGTTGAGCGGTTCTTC
-	TRBV18	-	TRBJ1-2	CASSPDSNYGYTF	TGTGCCAGCTCTCCGGACAGTAACTATGGCTACACCTTC
-	TRBV2	once	TRBJ2-7	CASSENPYSEQYF	TGTGCCAGCAGTGAAAATCCCTACTCCGAGCAGTACTTC
-	TRBV5-4	once	TRBJ2-6	CASTLVGAGANVLTF	TGTGCCAGCACCCTCGTAGGGGCTGGGGCCAACGTCCTGACTTTC
TRBD1	TRBV5-1	once	TRBJ2-5	CASSVQGTQETQYF	TGCGCCAGCAGCGTACAGGGGACCCAAGAGACCCAGTACTTC
-	TRBV4-3	-	TRBJ2-7	CASSQLPGSSYEQYF	TGCGCCAGCAGCCAACTCCCCGGAAGCTCCTACGAGCAGTACTTC
-	TRBV5-4	-	TRBJ2-1	CASSSPQLGREQFF	TGTGCCAGCAGCTCTCCACAACTAGGCAGAGAGCAGTTCTTC
-	TRBV18	-	TRBJ2-2	CASSPVQERRGLWLFF	TGTGCCAGCTCACCAGTACAGGAGAGGAGAGGGCTATGGCTGTTTTTT
-	TRBV7-3	-	TRBJ2-3	CASSGGTASGTQYF	TGTGCCAGCAGCGGGGGGACGGCCTCAGGGACGCAGTATTTT